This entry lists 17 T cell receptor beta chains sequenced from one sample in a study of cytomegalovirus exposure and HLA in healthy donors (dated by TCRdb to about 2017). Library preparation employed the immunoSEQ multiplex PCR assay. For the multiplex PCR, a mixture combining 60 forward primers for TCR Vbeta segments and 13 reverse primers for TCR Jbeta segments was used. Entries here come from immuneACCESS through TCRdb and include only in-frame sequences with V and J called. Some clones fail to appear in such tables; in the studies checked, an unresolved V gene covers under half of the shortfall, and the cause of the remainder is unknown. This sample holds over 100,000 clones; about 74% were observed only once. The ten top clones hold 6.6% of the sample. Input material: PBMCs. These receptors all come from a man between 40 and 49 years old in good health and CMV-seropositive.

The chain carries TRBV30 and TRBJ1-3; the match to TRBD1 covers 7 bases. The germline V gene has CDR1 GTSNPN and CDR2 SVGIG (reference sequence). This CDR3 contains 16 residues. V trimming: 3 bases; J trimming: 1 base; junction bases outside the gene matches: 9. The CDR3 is CAWRVFGTASGNTIYF. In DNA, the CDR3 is TGTGCCTGGAGGGTATTCGGGACAGCTTCTGGAAACACCATATATTTT. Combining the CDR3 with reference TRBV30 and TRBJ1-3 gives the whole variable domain SQTIHQWPATLVQPVGSPLSLECTVEGTSNPNLYWYRQAAGRGLQLLFYSVGIGQISSEVPQNLSASRPQDRQFILSSKKLLLSDSGFYLCAWRVFGTASGNTIYFGEGSWLTVV.

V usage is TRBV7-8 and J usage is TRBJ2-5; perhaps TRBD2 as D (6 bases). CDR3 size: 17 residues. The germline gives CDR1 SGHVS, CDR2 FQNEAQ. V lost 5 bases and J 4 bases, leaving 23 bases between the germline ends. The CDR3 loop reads CASSPGTEWLMGETQYF. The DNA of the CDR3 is TGTGCCAGCAGCCCCGGGACTGAATGGTTAATGGGAGAGACCCAGTACTTC.

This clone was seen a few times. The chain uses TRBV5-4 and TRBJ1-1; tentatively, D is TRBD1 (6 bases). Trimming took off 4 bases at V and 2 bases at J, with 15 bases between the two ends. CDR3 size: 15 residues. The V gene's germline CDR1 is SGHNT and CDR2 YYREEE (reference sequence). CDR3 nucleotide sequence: TGTGCCAGCAGCGTCCCCGGGACAATTAACACTGAAGCTTTCTTT. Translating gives CASSVPGTINTEAFF.

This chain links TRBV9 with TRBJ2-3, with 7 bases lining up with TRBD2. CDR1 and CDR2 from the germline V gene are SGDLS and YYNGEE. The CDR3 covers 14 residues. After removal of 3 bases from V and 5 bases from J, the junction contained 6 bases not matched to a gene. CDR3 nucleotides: TGTGCCAGCAGCGCCCGGGGGGTCGGAGATACGCAGTATTTT. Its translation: CASSARGVGDTQYF.

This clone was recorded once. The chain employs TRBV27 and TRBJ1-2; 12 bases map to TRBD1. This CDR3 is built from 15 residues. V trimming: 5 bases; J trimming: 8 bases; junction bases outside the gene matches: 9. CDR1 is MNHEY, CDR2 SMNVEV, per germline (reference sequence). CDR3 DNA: TGTGCCAGCAGTCCACCGGGACAGGGGGCGCTCGGCTACACCTTC. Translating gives CASSPPGQGALGYTF.

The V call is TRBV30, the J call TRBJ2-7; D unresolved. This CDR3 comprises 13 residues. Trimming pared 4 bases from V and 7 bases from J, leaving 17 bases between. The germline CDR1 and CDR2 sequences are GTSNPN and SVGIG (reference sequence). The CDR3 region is CAWTNSGATEQYF. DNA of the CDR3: TGTGCCTGGACTAACAGTGGCGCTACTGAGCAGTACTTC. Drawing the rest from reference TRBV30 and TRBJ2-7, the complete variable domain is SQTIHQWPATLVQPVGSPLSLECTVEGTSNPNLYWYRQAAGRGLQLLFYSVGIGQISSEVPQNLSASRPQDRQFILSSKKLLLSDSGFYLCAWTNSGATEQYFGPGTRLTVT.

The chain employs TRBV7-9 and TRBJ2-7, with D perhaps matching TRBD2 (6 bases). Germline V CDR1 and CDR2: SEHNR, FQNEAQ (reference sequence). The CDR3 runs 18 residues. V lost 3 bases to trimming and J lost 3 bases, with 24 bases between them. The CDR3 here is CASSFGPGLGEAYYEQYF. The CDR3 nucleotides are TGTGCCAGCAGCTTCGGGCCTGGGCTGGGGGAGGCGTACTACGAGCAGTACTTC. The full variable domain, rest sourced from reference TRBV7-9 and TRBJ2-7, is DTGVSQNPRHKITKRGQNVTFRCDPISEHNRLYWYRQTLGQGPEFLTYFQNEAQLEKSRLLSDRFSAERPKGSFSTLEIQRTEQGDSAMYLCASSFGPGLGEAYYEQYFGPGTRLTVT.

CDR3: CASSAAGAWNEKLFF. The CDR3 DNA is TGCGCCAGCAGCGCCGCAGGGGCCTGGAATGAAAAACTGTTTTTT. The chain carries TRBV5-1 and TRBJ1-4; maybe TRBD1 (6 bases). This CDR3 comprises 15 residues. Trimming stripped 4 bases from V and 5 bases from J, with 15 bases between. Germline lookup yields CDR1 SGHRS and CDR2 YFSETQ.

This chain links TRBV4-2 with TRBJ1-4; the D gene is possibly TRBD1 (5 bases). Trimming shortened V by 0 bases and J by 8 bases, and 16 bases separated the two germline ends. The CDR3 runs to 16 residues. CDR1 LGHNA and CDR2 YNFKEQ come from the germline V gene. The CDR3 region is CASSQEAGLVGEKLFF. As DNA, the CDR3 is TGTGCCAGCAGCCAAGAAGCAGGGCTCGTTGGCGAAAAACTGTTTTTT.

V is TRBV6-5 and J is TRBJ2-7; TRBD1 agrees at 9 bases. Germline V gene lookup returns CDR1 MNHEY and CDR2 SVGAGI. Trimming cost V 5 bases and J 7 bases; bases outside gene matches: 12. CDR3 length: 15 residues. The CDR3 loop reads CASSKKQGASGEQYF. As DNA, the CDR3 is TGTGCCAGCAGTAAGAAACAGGGGGCCAGCGGTGAGCAGTACTTC.

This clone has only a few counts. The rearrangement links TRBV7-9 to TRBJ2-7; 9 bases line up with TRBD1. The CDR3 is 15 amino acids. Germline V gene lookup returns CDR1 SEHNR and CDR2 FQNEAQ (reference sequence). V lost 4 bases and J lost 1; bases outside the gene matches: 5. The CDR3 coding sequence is TGTGCCAGCAGCTCGGACAGGGGAGATTCCTACGAGCAGTACTTC. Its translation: CASSSDRGDSYEQYF.

The CDR3, as DNA: TGTGCCAGCAGTGATAGGACAGGGTGGTACGAGCAGTACTTC. This encodes CASSDRTGWYEQYF. The V and J genes are TRBV6-5 and TRBJ2-7; 8 nucleotides agree with TRBD1. Germline CDR1 MNHEY, CDR2 SVGAGI. The CDR3 extends over 14 amino acids. Trimming removed 5 bases from V and 4 bases from J; junction bases left unmatched: 7.

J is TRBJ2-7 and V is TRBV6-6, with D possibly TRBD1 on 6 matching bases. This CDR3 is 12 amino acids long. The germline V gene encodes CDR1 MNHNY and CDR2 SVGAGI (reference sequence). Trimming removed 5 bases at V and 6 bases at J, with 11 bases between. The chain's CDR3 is CASSPQGREQYF. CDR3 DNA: TGTGCCAGCAGTCCACAGGGTCGCGAGCAGTACTTC.

The CDR3: CASSLVVGTGISGANVLTF. The DNA for the CDR3 is TGTGCCAGCAGCTTAGTAGTTGGGACAGGGATCTCTGGGGCCAACGTCCTGACTTTC. The chain joins TRBV7-9 to TRBJ2-6, with 9 bases identical to TRBD1. This CDR3 region has 19 residues. The trim removed 1 base at V and 0 bases at J, leaving 7 bases unmatched. Germline-derived CDR1 and CDR2 are SEHNR and FQNEAQ (reference sequence). The variable domain in full, with the rest retrieved from reference TRBV7-9 and TRBJ2-6, is DTGVSQNPRHKITKRGQNVTFRCDPISEHNRLYWYRQTLGQGPEFLTYFQNEAQLEKSRLLSDRFSAERPKGSFSTLEIQRTEQGDSAMYLCASSLVVGTGISGANVLTFGAGSRLTVL.

CDR3: CASSPGLAATYEQYF. CDR3 DNA sequence: TGTGCCAGCAGCCCGGGACTAGCGGCCACCTACGAGCAGTACTTC. This chain links TRBV28 with TRBJ2-7; 11 nucleotides agree with TRBD2. The CDR3 covers 15 residues. J was trimmed by 2 bases and V by 6 bases; bases with no gene match: 6. Germline CDR1 is MDHEN and CDR2 is SYDVKM.

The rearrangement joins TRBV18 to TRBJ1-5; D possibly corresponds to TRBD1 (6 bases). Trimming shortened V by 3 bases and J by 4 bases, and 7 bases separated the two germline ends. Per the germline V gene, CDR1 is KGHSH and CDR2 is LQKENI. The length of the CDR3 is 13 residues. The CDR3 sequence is CASSPDRNQPQHF. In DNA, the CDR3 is TGTGCCAGCTCACCGGACAGAAATCAGCCCCAGCATTTT.

CDR3: CASSIMRGDANEQFF. As DNA, the CDR3 is TGTGCCAGTAGTATTATGCGGGGGGACGCCAATGAGCAGTTCTTC. The rearrangement joins TRBV19 to TRBJ2-1; TRBD2 agrees at 8 bases. Germline lookup yields CDR1 LNHDA and CDR2 SQIVND (reference sequence). The J segment lost 6 bases and the V segment lost 3 bases, leaving 7 bases of the junction unmatched. The length of the CDR3 is 15 residues.